What follows describes a single T cell receptor (beta chain). What it binds is unknown. Read data end 3 residues before the CDR3 end; the end is taken from the germline J gene. The record originates from a study of T cells in women clearing cervical HPV infection. Overall study context: Controls' single incident HPV16 infection cleared within 12 months without precancer.

The data were produced by immunoSEQ multiplex PCR, yet TCRdb's version contains in-frame clones alone and is incomplete. This sample's table has about 12,000 clones. Germline V gene data show CDR1 as MNHEY and CDR2 as SVGEGT. V gave up 4 bases and J gave up 5 bases, with 5 bases separating them. The CDR3 runs to 11 residues. Study-wide points: Richness differences could reflect unmeasured T-cell content per sample. CIN3+ cases had significantly higher TCR repertoire richness than controls, but evenness did not differ. A classifier using richness and V gene abundances reached an AUC of 0.7 to 0.9.

The sample consisted of blood buffy coat. The chain recombines TRBV6-2 or TRBV6-3 with TRBJ1-1; D remains unclear. The TCR originated in a woman aged 18 to 75 with a cervical HPV16 infection that either progressed to CIN3+ or cleared (not recorded which). The CDR3 sequence is CASSFQTEAFF. CDR3 bases read: TGTGCCAGCAGTTTTCAGACTGAA.